One and the same sample provided the 10 T cell receptor beta chains below, sequenced in a study of blood T cell repertoires in COVID-19. Using immunoSEQ multiplex PCR, the repertoire was profiled, and TCRdb retains in-frame clones only, with some absent. The profile covers some 160,000 clones, with 60% to 85% appearing a single time and roughly 8.7% taken by the ten largest. Sequenced input: peripheral blood. These receptors were collected from a man over 45 with active or convalescent COVID-19.

The V gene is TRBV7-9, the J gene TRBJ1-3; D may be TRBD1 (6 bases). This CDR3 comprises 16 residues. Trimming left V 3 bases short and J 1 base short, with 13 bases between. Germline CDR1 reads SEHNR; CDR2 reads FQNEAQ (reference sequence). This CDR3 reads CASSFPDRTSGNTIYF. The CDR3, as DNA: TGTGCCAGCAGCTTTCCGGACAGAACATCTGGAAACACCATATATTTT.

This chain uses TRBV30 with TRBJ2-3, with 8 bases aligning to TRBD2. V lost 2 bases to trimming and J lost 6 bases; unmatched junction nucleotides: 7. Germline CDR1 reads GTSNPN; CDR2 reads SVGIG (reference sequence). The CDR3 sequence is 14 residues long. In nucleotides, the CDR3 is TGTGCCTGGAGTCGTAGCGGGATGGGGGATACGCAGTATTTT. Amino acid sequence: CAWSRSGMGDTQYF.

The genes are TRBV7-9 and TRBJ2-1, with a tentative D call TRBD2 (5 bases). The CDR3 loop spans 15 amino acids. In germline, CDR1 is SEHNR, CDR2 FQNEAQ (reference sequence). V lost 5 bases, J lost 9 bases, and 20 bases lay in between. Written as DNA, the CDR3 is TGTGCCAGCAGCCCCACTGACATTTGGGAGAGTGAGCAGTTCTTC. Encoded protein: CASSPTDIWESEQFF.

The chain couples TRBV28 to TRBJ1-5; D is unresolved. CDR3 length: 12 residues. Trimming removed 10 bases from V and 3 bases from J, with 10 bases in between. The germline CDR1 and CDR2 sequences are MDHEN and SYDVKM. The CDR3 sequence: CATGSLNQPQHF. The CDR3 DNA follows: TGTGCCACCGGGAGTCTCAATCAGCCCCAGCATTTT.

The chain combines TRBV15 with TRBJ1-1; 7 positions match TRBD1. The CDR3 contains 14 residues. Germline CDR1 and CDR2: LNHNV and YYDKDF (reference sequence). Trimming removed 0 bases from V and 4 bases from J; junction bases left unmatched: 2. CDR3 coding DNA: TGTGCCACCAGCAGAGAAAGGGGGCGCACTGAAGCTTTCTTT. Amino acid sequence: CATSRERGRTEAFF.

The rearrangement links TRBV2 to TRBJ2-5; tentative D call: TRBD2 (6 bases). The germline V gene has CDR1 SNHLY and CDR2 FYNNEI. The CDR3 consists of 15 residues. V was cut by 3 bases and J by 5 bases, with 16 bases left in between. This CDR3 reads CASSEGRGAAETQYF. The CDR3 nucleotides read TGTGCCAGCAGTGAGGGCCGCGGGGCTGCGGAGACCCAGTACTTC.

The rearrangement joins TRBV9 to TRBJ2-1; no reliable D call. The germline V gene encodes CDR1 SGDLS and CDR2 YYNGEE. This CDR3 spans 14 amino acids. V was trimmed by 2 bases and J by 7 bases, leaving 13 bases between them. Written as DNA, the CDR3 is TGTGCCAGCAGCGTCACCTCCTACGGGAATGAGCAGTTCTTC. Its translation is CASSVTSYGNEQFF.

This clone was recorded once. The V gene is TRBV5-1, the J gene TRBJ2-2; maybe TRBD1 (5 bases). The germline V and J ends were trimmed by 4 bases and 0 bases, with 13 bases remaining between them. The CDR3 consists of 16 residues. The germline V gene has CDR1 SGHRS and CDR2 YFSETQ. CDR3 amino acids: CASSAFDRSNTGELFF. The CDR3 DNA follows: TGCGCCAGCAGCGCCTTTGACAGATCGAACACCGGGGAGCTGTTTTTT.

This clone was seen only once. The chain couples TRBV27 to TRBJ2-6; D ambiguous. The CDR3 runs to 15 residues. The V end was cut by 5 bases, the J end by 0 bases, with 8 bases between. Germline V gene lookup returns CDR1 MNHEY and CDR2 SMNVEV (reference sequence). The CDR3, as DNA: TGTGCCAGCAGTGCCGCGGACTCTGGGGCCAACGTCCTGACTTTC. Its protein product is CASSAADSGANVLTF.

V usage is TRBV27 and J usage is TRBJ2-3; 7 bases align to TRBD2. The CDR3 runs 14 residues. With V trimmed by 2 bases and J by 3 bases, 2 bases remained unmatched. The germline V gene encodes CDR1 MNHEY and CDR2 SMNVEV (reference sequence). The CDR3 spells CASSLASGTDTQYF. The CDR3 DNA sequence: TGTGCCAGCAGTTTAGCTAGCGGAACAGATACGCAGTATTTT.